These T cell receptor beta chains were read from a single sample in a study of human T cells and chemical hapten exposure. TCRdb re-derived calls from the RACE reads in MiXCR, one entry per CDR3 protein. The table has some 400,000 distinct CDR3 sequences, around 5% seen once. The starting material was whole blood, obtained in connection with sensitization to the hapten diphenylcyclopropenone (DPC). These receptor sequences come from a woman between 45 and 60 years old with alopecia areata. Some clones in this sample may be carry-over from other donors' samples. The CDR3 runs from the conserved cysteine through the conserved F or W. A D gene is named only where the DNA matches it firmly. The listing skips clone size in some rows; elsewhere it reads once, few, many or a size class.

V gene	clone size	D gene	J gene	CDR3 protein	CDR3 DNA
TRBV12-3/TRBV12-4	few	TRBD2	TRBJ2-2	CASRVSGGPTGELFF	TGTGCCAGCAGGGTTTCGGGAGGGCCCACCGGGGAGCTGTTTTTT
TRBV20-1	many	-	TRBJ1-1	CSARQSGRRNTEAFF	TGCAGTGCTAGACAATCGGGCAGAAGGAATACTGAAGCTTTCTTT
TRBV29-1	many	TRBD2	TRBJ2-1	CSVQREGRVYNEQFF	TGCAGCGTGCAGCGGGAGGGCCGAGTATACAATGAGCAGTTCTTC
TRBV11-2	-	TRBD2	TRBJ2-2	CASSSVAGSNTGELFF	TGTGCCAGCAGCTCGGTAGCGGGGTCGAACACCGGGGAGCTGTTTTTT
TRBV2	many	-	TRBJ2-7	CASTPQPSYEQYF	TGTGCCAGCACCCCACAACCCTCCTACGAGCAGTACTTC
TRBV7-2	few	TRBD2	TRBJ2-7	CASSSRGGNYEQYF	TGTGCCAGCAGCTCTCGCGGGGGAAACTACGAGCAGTACTTC
TRBV20-1	many	TRBD1	TRBJ1-5	CSAPGQGSNQPQHF	TGCAGTGCCCCGGGACAGGGGAGCAATCAGCCCCAGCATTTT
TRBV6-1	many	TRBD2	TRBJ2-3	CASMRGEGRVIGRETESQYF	TGTGCCAGCATGCGGGGGGAAGGCAGAGTGATAGGAAGAGAAACAGAATCCCAGTATTTT
TRBV20-1	many	-	TRBJ2-1	CSAREGGIYNEQFF	TGCAGTGCGAGAGAGGGTGGGATCTACAATGAGCAGTTCTTC
TRBV19	few	TRBD2	TRBJ2-2	CASSGGSGELFF	TGTGCCAGTAGCGGGGGGTCCGGGGAGCTGTTTTTT
TRBV29-1	many	-	TRBJ1-4	CSVRNIAEKLFF	TGCAGCGTGCGGAACATCGCGGAAAAACTGTTTTTT
TRBV2	few	TRBD1	TRBJ1-4	CATGQGAKSNEKLFF	TGTGCCACGGGACAGGGGGCGAAGAGTAATGAAAAACTGTTTTTT
TRBV29-1	many	TRBD1	TRBJ2-1	CSVEGTGVTNEQFF	TGCAGCGTTGAGGGGACAGGGGTAACGAATGAGCAGTTCTTC
TRBV4-3	many	-	TRBJ1-6	CASSQAQTDSPLHF	TGCGCCAGCAGCCAAGCGCAGACTGATTCACCCCTCCACTTT
TRBV10-3	many	-	TRBJ2-3	CATSFEGDTQYF	TGTGCCACGTCATTCGAGGGAGATACGCAGTATTTT
TRBV11-2	few	-	TRBJ2-7	CASSLAMGQRGYEQYF	TGTGCCAGCAGCTTAGCTATGGGCCAGCGAGGTTACGAGCAGTACTTC
TRBV7-7	many	TRBD1	TRBJ2-5	CASSRGQGYQETQYF	TGTGCCAGCAGCCGCGGACAGGGGTACCAAGAGACCCAGTACTTC
TRBV12-3/TRBV12-4	many	-	TRBJ2-3	CASSKTEEGTDTQYF	TGTGCCAGCAGCAAGACAGAAGAGGGCACAGATACGCAGTATTTT
TRBV2	many	-	TRBJ1-1	CASSQTGSGTEAFF	TGTGCCAGCAGTCAAACCGGTAGCGGCACTGAAGCTTTCTTT
TRBV18	many	-	TRBJ2-7	CASSPQGGEQYF	TGTGCCAGCTCACCACAAGGGGGCGAGCAGTACTTC
TRBV15	many	-	TRBJ1-1	CATSRRGPNTEAFF	TGTGCCACCAGCCGAAGGGGACCGAACACTGAAGCTTTCTTT
TRBV12-3/TRBV12-4	-	TRBD2	TRBJ2-5	CASSGALAGVTQYF	TGTGCCAGCAGTGGGGCACTAGCGGGAGTGACCCAGTACTTC
TRBV7-2	-	-	TRBJ1-5	CASSLIDNQPQHF	TGTGCCAGCAGCCTTATCGACAATCAGCCCCAGCATTTT
TRBV6-1	many	-	TRBJ1-1	CASSERGTGRTEAFF	TGTGCCAGCAGTGAAAGGGGGACGGGAAGGACTGAAGCTTTCTTT
TRBV12-3/TRBV12-4	many	-	TRBJ2-3	CASSLWGSSTDTQYF	TGTGCCAGCAGTTTATGGGGGTCTAGCACAGATACGCAGTATTTT
TRBV7-2	many	-	TRBJ2-3	CASSLDPGASTDTQYF	TGTGCCAGCAGCTTAGACCCGGGGGCCAGCACAGATACGCAGTATTTT
TRBV29-1	few	-	TRBJ1-1	CSIWDPGNTEAFF	TGCAGCATATGGGACCCTGGTAACACTGAAGCTTTCTTT
TRBV13	few	-	TRBJ1-3	CASRQGPDSGNTIYF	TGTGCCAGCAGACAGGGCCCCGATTCTGGAAACACCATATATTTT
TRBV12-3/TRBV12-4	few	-	TRBJ1-3	CASKLRLSGNTIYF	TGTGCCAGCAAATTGAGGTTATCTGGAAACACCATATATTTT
TRBV7-3	-	-	TRBJ2-1	CASSPLANRYNEQFF	TGTGCCAGCAGTCCGCTAGCGAACCGGTACAATGAGCAGTTCTTC
TRBV18	many	-	TRBJ2-6	CASSPLGAKSGANVLTF	TGTGCCAGCTCCCCCCTGGGGGCTAAATCTGGGGCCAACGTCCTGACTTTC
TRBV5-1	-	-	TRBJ2-3	CASSPGTPTDTQYF	TGCGCCAGCAGTCCCGGGACTCCCACAGATACGCAGTATTTT
TRBV11-2	many	-	TRBJ2-7	CASSLGSREQYF	TGTGCCAGCAGCTTGGGTAGCCGCGAGCAGTACTTC
TRBV20-1	many	-	TRBJ1-5	CSARESNQPQHF	TGCAGTGCTAGAGAGAGCAATCAGCCCCAGCATTTT
TRBV15	many	TRBD1	TRBJ1-5	CATSRDQGQLQPQHF	TGTGCCACCAGCAGAGATCAGGGACAGCTCCAGCCCCAGCATTTT
TRBV27	few	-	TRBJ2-7	CASSTPLPPERYEQYF	TGTGCCAGCAGTACCCCTTTGCCTCCCGAAAGATACGAGCAGTACTTC
TRBV28	many	TRBD1	TRBJ2-4	CASSSQGARAKNIQYF	TGTGCCAGCAGTTCACAGGGGGCGCGGGCCAAAAACATTCAGTACTTC